The next 22 T cell receptor beta chains were all read from a single sample in a study of T cells in Graves' hyperthyroidism and ophthalmopathy. TCR beta CDR3 region amplification was performed from RNA transcripts. The study used the HTBI primer set for a first-round RT-PCR of the TCR CDR3. In TCRdb, the multiplex PCR reads were re-called with MiXCR into one record per CDR3 protein. Of about 200,000 distinct CDR3 sequences listed, about a sixth were seen once; the top ten hold 40% to 65%. The sequenced material came from blood. These receptors all stem from a woman aged 45-59 years with Graves' hyperthyroidism.

This clonotype was found many times. This chain joins TRBV6-1 and TRBJ2-3, with D maybe TRBD2 (7 bases). Trimming removed 9 bases from V and 4 bases from J, with 20 bases in between. CDR1 and CDR2 from the germline V gene are MNHNS and SASEGT. The CDR3 has 15 residues. The CDR3 spells CASNVVGGGADTQYF. The CDR3 bases are TGTGCCAGTAACGTCGTGGGCGGGGGCGCAGATACGCAGTATTTT.

V gene TRBV11-3 combines with J gene TRBJ2-3, with 10 bases matching TRBD2. The germline V gene has CDR1 SGHNT and CDR2 YENEEA. J lost 2 bases, V lost 5 bases, and 7 bases had no gene match. The length of the CDR3 is 16 residues. The CDR3 is CASSPQTSGLTDTQYF. CDR3 DNA: TGTGCCAGCAGCCCGCAGACTAGCGGGCTCACAGATACGCAGTATTTT.

This clonotype has at least ten counts. The genes are TRBV19 and TRBJ2-1, with 10 bases identical to TRBD2. After removal of 7 bases from V and 4 bases from J, the junction contained 4 bases not matched to a gene. Per germline, CDR1 LNHDA and CDR2 SQIVND (reference sequence). This CDR3 has 14 amino acids. CDR3 DNA: TGTGCCAGTAAGGGGACTAGCGAATACAATGAGCAGTTCTTC. Its translation is CASKGTSEYNEQFF.

This clonotype has a count of ten or more. The chain employs TRBV5-1 and TRBJ2-6; D not resolved. The germline V and J ends were trimmed by 7 bases and 0 bases, with 11 bases remaining between them. CDR3 size: 15 residues. The germline CDR1 and CDR2 sequences are SGHRS and YFSETQ. CDR3 bases: TGCGCCAGCCAAAGCAGTGGCTCTGGGGCCAACGTCCTGACTTTC. Its translation: CASQSSGSGANVLTF.

This clonotype was counted ten times or more. The chain joins TRBV7-9 to TRBJ1-1; D might be TRBD1 (6 bases). CDR1 and CDR2 (germline): SEHNR, FQNEAQ (reference sequence). This CDR3 is built from 15 residues. The V end was cut by 0 bases, the J end by 3 bases, with 11 bases between. CDR3 amino acids: CASSLADRQDTEAFF. CDR3 nucleotides: TGTGCCAGCAGCTTAGCGGACAGACAGGACACTGAAGCTTTCTTT.

A few counts support this clonotype. V and J are TRBV12-5 and TRBJ1-2; D ambiguous. This CDR3 has 17 residues. Germline lookup yields CDR1 LGHNT and CDR2 FRNRAP. V lost 1 base, J lost 3 bases, and 18 bases lay in between. CDR3 bases: TGTGCTAGTGGTTTGGACATAAGAAGGACCATGTACTATGGCTACACCTTC. Protein sequence: CASGLDIRRTMYYGYTF.

Notes on this clonotype: Being one base from a much bigger clone, this may be a read error. The chain has TRBV18 and TRBJ2-5, with D possibly being TRBD1 or TRBD2 (5 bases each). This CDR3 is 14 amino acids long. Germline V CDR1 and CDR2: KGHSH, LQKENI. V was trimmed by 3 bases and J by 4 bases, leaving 12 bases between them. The DNA for the CDR3 is TGTGCCAGCTCACCGTCCACGGGGCTAGAGACCCAGTACTTC. The encoded protein is CASSPSTGLETQYF.

This clonotype was recorded at least ten times. The rearrangement uses TRBV10-3 and TRBJ2-3, with D possibly TRBD2 on 6 matching bases. Looked up from germline, CDR1 is ENHRY and CDR2 is SYGVKD. This CDR3 contains 14 residues. The V gene lost 7 bases and the J gene lost 2 bases, with 13 bases spanning the gap. The CDR3 region is CAITGGLDTDTQYF. DNA for the CDR3: TGTGCCATCACCGGGGGATTAGACACAGATACGCAGTATTTT.

This clonotype has a count of ten or more. The chain employs TRBV5-1 and TRBJ2-7, with 7 bases fitting TRBD2. This CDR3 is 14 amino acids long. V dropped 2 bases and J dropped 4; count of bases not matched to a gene: 6. Germline V lookup: CDR1 SGHRS, CDR2 YFSETQ. CDR3 sequence reads: CASSFEGGDYEQYF. In DNA, the CDR3 is TGCGCCAGCAGCTTCGAGGGAGGGGATTACGAGCAGTACTTC.

This clonotype has ten or more counts. The chain has TRBV20-1 and TRBJ2-3; TRBD1 aligns across 8 bases. CDR1 and CDR2 from the germline V gene are DFQATT and SNEGSKA (reference sequence). The length of the CDR3 is 15 residues. Trimming at V came to 4 bases and at J to 2 bases, leaving 8 bases not matched to a gene. CDR3 sequence: CSATQGAHPTDTQYF. The CDR3 bases are TGCAGTGCTACCCAGGGGGCGCATCCCACAGATACGCAGTATTTT.

This clonotype was detected only a few times. CDR3 bases: TGTGCCAGTAGTATATACCTAGCCCGGACCAATGAGCAGTTCTTC. Its protein product is CASSIYLARTNEQFF. The genes are TRBV19 and TRBJ2-1; perhaps TRBD2 as D (5 bases). Germline V gene sequence: CDR1 LNHDA, CDR2 SQIVND (reference sequence). The CDR3 loop spans 15 amino acids. V was shortened by 2 bases and J by 6 bases, with 14 bases between the two germline ends.

This chain joins TRBV30 and TRBJ2-5; the D gene is possibly TRBD1 (6 bases). CDR1 GTSNPN and CDR2 SVGIG come from the germline V gene (reference sequence). The CDR3 covers 14 residues. Trimming removed 2 bases at V and 3 bases at J, with 13 bases between. CDR3 DNA sequence: TGTGCCTGGAGTTCCACCTACAGGGAAGAGACCCAGTACTTC. Translating it yields CAWSSTYREETQYF. The full variable domain, in which reference TRBV30 and TRBJ2-5 provide the parts outside the CDR3, is SQTIHQWPATLVQPVGSPLSLECTVEGTSNPNLYWYRQAAGRGLQLLFYSVGIGQISSEVPQNLSASRPQDRQFILSSKKLLLSDSGFYLCAWSSTYREETQYFGPGTRLLVL.

This clonotype showed up just a few times. V usage is TRBV19 and J usage is TRBJ1-2; D gene unclear. There are 11 residues in the CDR3. The germline V gene encodes CDR1 LNHDA and CDR2 SQIVND (reference sequence). V gave up 1 base and J gave up 6 bases, with 3 bases separating them. CDR3 sequence (DNA): TGTGCCAGTAGTATAGTGAATGGCTACACCTTC. This gives the protein CASSIVNGYTF. Based on the CDR3 plus reference TRBV19 and TRBJ1-2, the full variable domain is DGGITQSPKYLFRKEGQNVTLSCEQNLNHDAMYWYRQDPGQGLRLIYYSQIVNDFQKGDIAEGYSVSREKKESFPLTVTSAQKNPTAFYLCASSIVNGYTFGSGTRLTVV.

This clonotype was counted ten times or more. The chain is built from TRBV2 and TRBJ2-3; 7 bases fit TRBD2. Germline V gene lookup returns CDR1 SNHLY and CDR2 FYNNEI. The V segment lost 4 bases and the J segment 3 bases; nucleotides outside the gene matches: 4. This CDR3 has 14 amino acids. CDR3 amino acids: CASSGQGGTDTQYF. As DNA, the CDR3 is TGTGCCAGCAGTGGCCAGGGAGGGACAGATACGCAGTATTTT.

This clonotype has only a few counts. This chain connects TRBV29-1 to TRBJ2-7; 7 bases are shared with TRBD1. Germline values: CDR1 SQVTM, CDR2 ANQGSEA. The trim removed 6 bases at V and 2 bases at J, leaving 10 bases unmatched. This CDR3 comprises 14 residues. CDR3 nucleotide sequence: TGCAGCGTCACCGACCCAGGGGGAACCTACGAGCAGTACTTC. Translated: CSVTDPGGTYEQYF.

The rearrangement links TRBV9 to TRBJ1-2; D is possibly TRBD1 (5 bases). Germline V gene lookup returns CDR1 SGDLS and CDR2 YYNGEE. Trimming took 5 bases from V and 6 from J, leaving 17 bases between them. The CDR3 contains 14 residues. CDR3: CASSDGAEGHGYTF. The CDR3 DNA reads TGTGCCAGCAGTGACGGGGCGGAGGGACATGGCTACACCTTC.

The gene calls are TRBV5-1 and TRBJ2-7; TRBD1 matches 10 bases. The CDR3 length is 16 residues. CDR1 is SGHRS and CDR2 is YFSETQ in the germline V gene. V lost 0 bases, J lost 2 bases, and 5 bases stayed unmatched. The CDR3, as DNA: TGCGCCAGCAGCTTGGAGGCCGGGACAGGGGCCTACGAGCAGTACTTC. As protein: CASSLEAGTGAYEQYF.

As regards this clonotype: A much larger clonotype is one base distant, so this may be a read error. This chain connects TRBV7-6 to TRBJ2-5; D gene unclear. Trimming took off 4 bases at V and 10 bases at J, with 13 bases between the two ends. This CDR3 is 12 amino acids long. From germline, CDR1 is SGHVS and CDR2 FNYEAQ. The DNA for the CDR3 is TGTGCCAGCAGCTCATCCAAGAGGATCCAGTACTTC. Its protein is CASSSSKRIQYF.

This clonotype was observed many times. This chain links TRBV30 with TRBJ2-1, with unresolved D. Looked up from germline, CDR1 is GTSNPN and CDR2 is SVGIG (reference sequence). Trimming stripped 3 bases from V and 8 bases from J, with 8 bases between. The CDR3 is 11 residues long. As DNA, the CDR3 is TGTGCCTGGAGAGAGTTCGATGAGCAGTTCTTC. Protein: CAWREFDEQFF.

J is TRBJ1-2 and V is TRBV10-3; TRBD1 is a possible D gene (5 bases). V lost 0 bases, J lost 2 bases, and 13 bases lay in between. This CDR3 is 16 amino acids long. Per germline, CDR1 ENHRY and CDR2 SYGVKD. The CDR3 DNA is TGTGCCATCAGTGAGTCTTGGGGGAGTGGGAACTATGGCTACACCTTC. It is translated as CAISESWGSGNYGYTF.

The sample holds many counts of this clonotype. The chain combines TRBV27 with TRBJ2-1, with unresolved D. Looked up from germline, CDR1 is MNHEY and CDR2 is SMNVEV (reference sequence). This CDR3 comprises 16 residues. The V end lost 1 base, the J end lost 0 bases, and 10 bases lay between the germline ends. The CDR3 spells CASSLFPRSSYNEQFF. For the CDR3, the DNA is TGTGCCAGCAGTTTATTCCCCCGGAGCTCCTACAATGAGCAGTTCTTC.

The chain couples TRBV5-1 to TRBJ2-4, with TRBD2 identical over 7 bases. The J segment lost 3 bases and the V segment lost 1 base, leaving 1 base of the junction unmatched. The length of the CDR3 is 14 residues. Germline CDR1 and CDR2: SGHRS and YFSETQ. This CDR3 is CASSLREVKNIQYF. CDR3 in DNA: TGCGCCAGCAGCTTGCGGGAGGTCAAAAACATTCAGTACTTC.